These 13 T cell receptor beta chains originate from one sample sequenced in a study of blood T cell repertoires in COVID-19 (dated by TCRdb to the early 2020s). Library generation was performed with the immunoSEQ multiplex PCR assay. What TCRdb holds here is the immuneACCESS table cut down to in-frame rearrangements. Part of the clones is not present; checked against another copy, under half of the missing clones reflect an unresolved V gene, and the others are unexplained. This sample gives under 250,000 clones in total; roughly nine tenths of them show up just once. The ten largest clonotypes hold about 3.3% of the sample. Input material: PBMCs or T cells enriched from blood (not recorded which). The source is a woman in her late teens or twenties in a cohort exposed to, infected with or recovered from COVID-19 (not recorded which).

The V call is TRBV5-5, the J call TRBJ1-1; D ambiguous. Germline V gene data show CDR1 as SGHKS and CDR2 as YYEKEE (reference sequence). The CDR3 has 14 amino acids. Trimming took off 6 bases at V and 0 bases at J, with 12 bases between the two ends. The CDR3 reads CASKIEGMNTEAFF. For the CDR3, the DNA is TGTGCCAGCAAGATCGAGGGCATGAACACTGAAGCTTTCTTT.

The chain recombines TRBV5-6 with TRBJ1-2; D is unresolved. The germline V and J ends were trimmed by 0 bases and 2 bases, with 8 bases remaining between them. This CDR3 contains 14 residues. The germline CDR1 and CDR2 sequences are SGHDT and YYEEEE. CDR3 DNA sequence: TGTGCCAGCAGCTTGGTGAGAGGAAACTATGGCTACACCTTC. Encoded protein: CASSLVRGNYGYTF.

The rearrangement links TRBV11-2 to TRBJ1-3, with 7 bases fitting TRBD1. Trimming at V came to 5 bases and at J to 0 bases, leaving 7 bases not matched to a gene. Germline CDR1 and CDR2: SGHAT and FQNNGV. The length of the CDR3 is 16 residues. The DNA for the CDR3 is TGTGCCAGCAGCGTCACAGGGGCCCTCTCTGGAAACACCATATATTTT. Amino acids: CASSVTGALSGNTIYF.

J is TRBJ1-1 and V is TRBV6-5, with 7 bases fitting TRBD1. V was pared by 6 bases and J by 2 bases, with 6 bases of the junction left unmatched. This CDR3 region has 14 residues. CDR1 is MNHEY and CDR2 is SVGAGI in the germline V gene. The CDR3 DNA reads as TGTGCCAGCAGCCTGGGACAGATAAACACTGAAGCTTTCTTT. Encoded protein: CASSLGQINTEAFF.

The chain carries TRBV7-3 and TRBJ1-6, with 11 bases matching TRBD1. CDR1 and CDR2 from the germline V gene are SGHTA and FQGTGA. V trimming: 5 bases; J trimming: 6 bases; junction bases outside the gene matches: 6. The CDR3 runs to 16 residues. CDR3 sequence (DNA): TGTGCCAGCAGCCACGGGACAGGGGGTAGTAATTCACCCCTCCACTTT. Translation gives CASSHGTGGSNSPLHF.

The chain links TRBV27 to TRBJ2-1; a weak D match, TRBD2 (6 bases). This CDR3 has 15 amino acids. V lost 7 bases to trimming and J lost 0 bases, with 13 bases between them. Germline CDR1 reads MNHEY; CDR2 reads SMNVEV (reference sequence). CDR3 coding DNA: TGTGCCAGCAATGGCGGGGTTAGCTCCTACAATGAGCAGTTCTTC. It encodes CASNGGVSSYNEQFF.

This chain connects TRBV18 to TRBJ1-3, with 7 bases lining up with TRBD1. Germline V gene data show CDR1 as KGHSH and CDR2 as LQKENI. The CDR3 length is 14 residues. V dropped 0 bases and J dropped 7; count of bases not matched to a gene: 3. The CDR3 reads CASSPPTGYNTIYF. In nucleotides, the CDR3 is TGTGCCAGCTCACCACCGACAGGGTACAACACCATATATTTT.

This sequence joins TRBV28 and TRBJ2-7, with 7 bases matching TRBD1. The J segment lost 2 bases and the V segment lost 7 bases, leaving 8 bases of the junction unmatched. CDR1 and CDR2 from the germline V gene are MDHEN and SYDVKM. The CDR3 sequence is 14 residues long. The CDR3, as DNA: TGTGCCAGCAAGACTTGGGGACAGACCTACGAGCAGTACTTC. Residues: CASKTWGQTYEQYF.

The chain combines TRBV9 with TRBJ2-2, with 7 bases aligning to TRBD1. After removal of 3 bases from V and 5 bases from J, the junction contained 7 bases not matched to a gene. The CDR3 extends over 15 amino acids. Per germline, CDR1 SGDLS and CDR2 YYNGEE. DNA of the CDR3: TGTGCCAGCAGCGCCTCTCCAGGGGGAACCGGGGAGCTGTTTTTT. Translation gives CASSASPGGTGELFF.

The chain joins TRBV11-2 to TRBJ1-4; 9 bases line up with TRBD1. This CDR3 contains 14 residues. With 5 bases clipped from V and 8 bases from J, the junction kept 6 bases outside the gene matches. Germline assignment: CDR1 SGHAT and CDR2 FQNNGV. The DNA of the CDR3 is TGTGCCAGCAGCAAGGGACAGGGCGGGGAAAAACTGTTTTTT. Protein sequence: CASSKGQGGEKLFF.

J is TRBJ2-1 and V is TRBV9, with 7 bases lining up with TRBD2. The V gene's germline CDR1 is SGDLS and CDR2 YYNGEE. The CDR3 consists of 15 residues. The ends lost 0 bases at V and 8 bases at J; junction bases unmatched: 8. In DNA, the CDR3 is TGTGCCAGCAGCGTAGCGACTAGCTTCGGGGATGAGCAGTTCTTC. It codes for CASSVATSFGDEQFF.

The rearrangement joins TRBV11-2 to TRBJ2-1; the D gene is possibly TRBD2 (7 bases). The CDR3 sequence is 13 residues long. The V and J ends lost 2 bases and 6 bases respectively, with 8 bases between them. CDR1 and CDR2 (germline): SGHAT, FQNNGV. The DNA for the CDR3 is TGTGCCAGCAGCTTACGGGGGGCCAATGAGCAGTTCTTC. This gives the protein CASSLRGANEQFF.

This sequence joins TRBV2 and TRBJ1-5; D may be TRBD1 (6 bases). Germline CDR1 reads SNHLY; CDR2 reads FYNNEI. CDR3 length: 15 residues. V lost 6 bases to trimming and J lost 4 bases, with 16 bases between them. The CDR3 reads CASRDPGTSNQPQHF. In DNA form, the CDR3 reads TGTGCCAGCAGGGATCCCGGGACATCAAATCAGCCCCAGCATTTT.